Listed below are T cell receptor beta chains from one sample, sequenced in a study of CXCR3-negative and CXCR3-positive naive CD8 T cells. After re-calling the 5' RACE reads, TCRdb lists one entry per CDR3 protein, DNA absent. The sample data list approximately 88,000 distinct CDR3 sequences. Sequenced input: naive CXCR3+ CD8+ T cells from blood. The receptors here all came from a human donor in good health. Some clones in this sample may be carry-over from other donors' samples. Each CDR3 is given with its conserved first and last residue.

CDR3 protein: CASISGGAAEQFF; V gene: TRBV12-3/TRBV12-4; J gene: TRBJ2-1
CDR3 protein: CASSPVPPPGDQETQYF; V gene: TRBV18; J gene: TRBJ2-5
CDR3 protein: CASSARLAGINEQFF; V gene: TRBV9; J gene: TRBJ2-1
CDR3 protein: CASSGTGDSLNQPQHF; V gene: TRBV5-1; J gene: TRBJ1-5
CDR3 protein: CASTGGLAALYEQYF; V gene: TRBV6-2/TRBV6-3; J gene: TRBJ2-7
CDR3 protein: CSVTGGLAGDFSPRDNEQFF; V gene: TRBV29-1; J gene: TRBJ2-1
CDR3 protein: CSVIQTDTLPDNYGYTF; V gene: TRBV29-1; J gene: TRBJ1-2
CDR3 protein: CASKWSSGLNYGYTF; V gene: TRBV2; J gene: TRBJ1-2
CDR3 protein: CASSPYSGSILRYF; V gene: TRBV7-2; J gene: TRBJ2-7
CDR3 protein: CASSLDSLSGWSTDTQYF; V gene: TRBV11-2; J gene: TRBJ2-3
CDR3 protein: CASSVGGVGDQPQHF; V gene: TRBV9; J gene: TRBJ1-5
CDR3 protein: CASSLGQGNTGELFF; V gene: TRBV7-8; J gene: TRBJ2-2
CDR3 protein: CASSLATLAGGYNEQFF; V gene: TRBV5-1; J gene: TRBJ2-1
CDR3 protein: CSVFTSSYEQYF; V gene: TRBV29-1; J gene: TRBJ2-7
CDR3 protein: CASSQDEGVGNQPQHF; V gene: TRBV4-2; J gene: TRBJ1-5
CDR3 protein: CSARLAGAGELFF; V gene: TRBV20-1; J gene: TRBJ2-2
CDR3 protein: CASSTSRNSPLHF; V gene: TRBV27; J gene: TRBJ1-6
CDR3 protein: CASISSNTEAFF; V gene: TRBV27; J gene: TRBJ1-1
CDR3 protein: CASSGLAKNIQYF; V gene: TRBV2; J gene: TRBJ2-4
CDR3 protein: CAISGAGGKNEQFF; V gene: TRBV10-3; J gene: TRBJ2-1
CDR3 protein: CASSFGGATGELFF; V gene: TRBV27; J gene: TRBJ2-2
CDR3 protein: CASSYPGGPQETQYF; V gene: TRBV7-9; J gene: TRBJ2-5
CDR3 protein: CASTGTTRNYEQYF; V gene: TRBV7-8; J gene: TRBJ2-7
CDR3 protein: CSVVGRGPNTGELFF; V gene: TRBV29-1; J gene: TRBJ2-2
CDR3 protein: CSARGRNYGYTF; V gene: TRBV20-1; J gene: TRBJ1-2
CDR3 protein: CASKLGHEQYF; V gene: TRBV9; J gene: TRBJ2-7
CDR3 protein: CASSPWDFAYEQYF; V gene: TRBV5-5; J gene: TRBJ2-7
CDR3 protein: CASSLYGDGTDTQYF; V gene: TRBV5-1; J gene: TRBJ2-3
CDR3 protein: CSTSGSRNEQFF; V gene: TRBV20-1; J gene: TRBJ2-1
CDR3 protein: CASTLGGTQYF; V gene: TRBV4-2; J gene: TRBJ2-3
CDR3 protein: CASSQSTSFYEQYF; V gene: TRBV23-1; J gene: TRBJ2-7
CDR3 protein: CSARVLAVYNEQFF; V gene: TRBV20-1; J gene: TRBJ2-1
CDR3 protein: CSVEDMSNSYEQYF; V gene: TRBV29-1; J gene: TRBJ2-7
CDR3 protein: CSAIQVLREKAYEQYF; V gene: TRBV20-1; J gene: TRBJ2-7
CDR3 protein: CASSLGGDTEAFF; V gene: TRBV12-3/TRBV12-4; J gene: TRBJ1-1
CDR3 protein: CAAGQGLELFF; V gene: TRBV6-5; J gene: TRBJ2-2
CDR3 protein: CASSYPGAPRYEQYF; V gene: TRBV7-2; J gene: TRBJ2-7
CDR3 protein: CASSAGQGNTGELFF; V gene: TRBV6-4; J gene: TRBJ2-2
CDR3 protein: CASNRAYEQYF; V gene: TRBV28; J gene: TRBJ2-7
CDR3 protein: CASSLSFQGSSYEHYF; V gene: TRBV27; J gene: TRBJ2-7
CDR3 protein: CASSPNNGGYNEQFF; V gene: TRBV5-4; J gene: TRBJ2-1
CDR3 protein: CAASTGTTDTQYF; V gene: TRBV24-1; J gene: TRBJ2-3
CDR3 protein: CASRRYSALLGEQYF; V gene: TRBV27; J gene: TRBJ2-7
CDR3 protein: CAIRGTSGEEAQYF; V gene: TRBV10-3; J gene: TRBJ2-5
CDR3 protein: CASSLQGAYNEQFF; V gene: TRBV27; J gene: TRBJ2-1
CDR3 protein: CASSLDEKLFF; V gene: TRBV12-3/TRBV12-4; J gene: TRBJ1-4
CDR3 protein: CASSYLQGVYTGELFF; V gene: TRBV5-4; J gene: TRBJ2-2
CDR3 protein: CSAKGSHPNGVQETQYF; V gene: TRBV20-1; J gene: TRBJ2-5
CDR3 protein: CASGSRLAGTYEQYF; V gene: TRBV28; J gene: TRBJ2-7
CDR3 protein: CAIGPPGLAGVANTGELFF; V gene: TRBV10-3; J gene: TRBJ2-2
CDR3 protein: CASSFTPPTGELFF; V gene: TRBV28; J gene: TRBJ2-2
CDR3 protein: CASSLASGASSYNEQFF; V gene: TRBV12-3/TRBV12-4; J gene: TRBJ2-1
CDR3 protein: CASSQGRYGRAYEQYF; V gene: TRBV3-1; J gene: TRBJ2-7
CDR3 protein: CATYGAGVRTQYF; V gene: TRBV28; J gene: TRBJ2-5